The clone carrying this T cell receptor beta chain has a count of ten or more. Its antigen remains unidentified. Unique molecular identifiers featured in how the TCRbeta library was prepared. MiXCR was run by TCRdb on the PCR reads, yielding one entry per CDR3 protein. The table lists 300,000 to 400,000 distinct CDR3 sequences, about 16% of them singletons. The entry originates in a study of T-cell reconstitution after alpha-beta-depleted transplantation in children. Notes on the study in general: Surviving recipient T cells and thymic progenitors accounted for the high day-60 TCRbeta diversity observed in some patients. Newly made T cells mostly supplied T-cell counts and diversity one year after transplant. Several hundred expanded graft clones reportedly were the source of alpha-beta T cells about two months after transplant.

Germline V lookup: CDR1 WSHSY, CDR2 SAAADI. The CDR3 covers 11 residues. Trimming left V 8 bases short and J 2 bases short, with 3 bases between. V is TRBV10-2 and J is TRBJ2-2; no firm D call. This clonotype was obtained from a male patient between 2 and 15 years old who had a stem cell transplant for acute lymphoblastic leukemia, so the T cells may come from the graft donor. Sequencing was performed on PBMCs, mostly from graft donor cells, taken 360 days after TCRalphabeta/CD19-depleted stem cell transplant. The CDR3: CASSNTGELFF. CDR3 DNA: TGCGCCAGCTCAAACACCGGGGAGCTGTTTTTT.